These 21 T cell receptor beta chains were sequenced from one sample in a study of technical replicates of blood from a handful of donors. Libraries were prepared by immunoSEQ multiplex PCR; TCRdb keeps only in-frame clonotypes and omits some of them. Here the sample spans approximately 76,000 clones, 86% being singletons. The specimen was PBMCs. The receptor set was obtained from a human donor in good health. Some clones in this sample may be carry-over from other donors' samples.

The J gene is TRBJ2-1, the V gene TRBV5-6; possibly TRBD2 for D (5 bases). V was shortened by 5 bases and J by 2 bases, with 14 bases between the two germline ends. This CDR3 is built from 15 residues. CDR1 and CDR2 from the germline V gene are SGHDT and YYEEEE. The CDR3 is CASRSEGLTYNEQFF. CDR3 coding DNA: TGTGCCAGCAGGAGCGAGGGTTTAACCTACAATGAGCAGTTCTTC.

The J gene is TRBJ2-1, the V gene TRBV6-5; 13 nucleotides agree with TRBD2. The V gene's germline CDR1 is MNHEY and CDR2 SVGAGI. V lost 2 bases to trimming and J lost 10 bases; unmatched junction nucleotides: 5. The CDR3 consists of 15 residues. CDR3 DNA sequence: TGTGCCAGCAGTTACACTAGCGGGGGGGCATGGGAGCAGTTCTTC. Translated, it gives CASSYTSGGAWEQFF.

The J gene is TRBJ1-4, the V gene TRBV5-1; a weak D match, TRBD1 (6 bases). Germline V gene sequence: CDR1 SGHRS, CDR2 YFSETQ. The CDR3 is 15 residues long. V shed 0 bases and J shed 8 bases, with 14 bases lying between them. The CDR3 region is CASSLAGGAGEKLFF. The CDR3 nucleotides are TGCGCCAGCAGCTTGGCCGGGGGGGCTGGGGAAAAACTGTTTTTT.

This clone has a handful of counts. V and J are TRBV2 and TRBJ1-4; 9 positions agree with TRBD1. The CDR3 extends over 18 amino acids. Germline loops: CDR1 SNHLY, CDR2 FYNNEI. V gave up 6 bases and J gave up 3 bases; unmatched junction bases: 14. The CDR3: CASSVRDRVRSSNEKLFF. The CDR3 region has the DNA TGTGCCAGCAGCGTCCGGGACAGGGTCAGGTCGTCTAATGAAAAACTGTTTTTT.

This chain links TRBV19 with TRBJ2-2; 14 bases map to TRBD2. V trimming: 5 bases; J trimming: 6 bases; junction bases outside the gene matches: 11. The CDR3 extends over 18 amino acids. CDR1 is LNHDA and CDR2 is SQIVND in the germline V gene (reference sequence). The DNA for the CDR3 is TGTGCCAGTAGTCCATTTGGGGGGACTAGCGGGAGTTCCGGGGAGCTGTTTTTT. Translation gives CASSPFGGTSGSSGELFF.

V usage is TRBV15 and J usage is TRBJ2-1; 9 bases match TRBD2. Germline CDR1 reads LNHNV; CDR2 reads YYDKDF (reference sequence). V gave up 5 bases and J gave up 3 bases; unmatched junction bases: 5. CDR3 length: 15 amino acids. The CDR3 loop is CATSGAGGRYNEQFF. CDR3 DNA: TGTGCCACCAGCGGGGCGGGGGGGCGCTACAATGAGCAGTTCTTC.

This clone has just a few counts. J is TRBJ2-1 and V is TRBV6-4, with TRBD2 matching over 10 bases. The V and J ends lost 4 bases and 5 bases, in that order; junction bases with no gene match: 5. This CDR3 has 15 amino acids. Germline V lookup: CDR1 MRHNA, CDR2 SNTAGT. CDR3 nucleotides: TGTGCCAGCAGTGTCCTAGCGGGGGATAACAATGAGCAGTTCTTC. Translating it yields CASSVLAGDNNEQFF.

This chain joins TRBV29-1 and TRBJ2-7; tentatively, D is TRBD1 (7 bases). There are 15 residues in the CDR3. Germline CDR1 reads SQVTM; CDR2 reads ANQGSEA. V dropped 0 bases and J dropped 2 bases, with 14 bases sitting between them. The CDR3 coding sequence is TGCAGCGTTGAAGATGGCGACAGGGAGGCCTACGAGCAGTACTTC. Its protein is CSVEDGDREAYEQYF.

V gene TRBV19 combines with J gene TRBJ2-6; D ambiguous. CDR3 size: 12 residues. CDR1 is LNHDA, CDR2 SQIVND, per germline (reference sequence). With 7 bases removed from V and 2 bases from J, the gap between germline ends came to 3 bases. The CDR3 DNA sequence: TGTGCCAGTACAGCTGGGGCCAACGTCCTGACTTTC. Its translation: CASTAGANVLTF.

The genes are TRBV18 and TRBJ2-7, with D possibly matching TRBD2 (5 bases). Germline V gene sequence: CDR1 KGHSH, CDR2 LQKENI. V lost 3 bases and J 6 bases, leaving 15 bases between the germline ends. The CDR3 has 14 residues. As DNA, the CDR3 is TGTGCCAGCTCACCGGGATCGGGAACACTCGAGCAGTACTTC. Amino acids: CASSPGSGTLEQYF. The full variable domain, in which reference TRBV18 and TRBJ2-7 provide the parts outside the CDR3, is NAGVMQNPRHLVRRRGQEARLRCSPMKGHSHVYWYRQLPEEGLKFMVYLQKENIIDESGMPKERFSAEFPKEGPSILRIQQVVRGDSAAYFCASSPGSGTLEQYFGPGTRLTVT.

The rearrangement uses TRBV5-1 and TRBJ2-5, with 13 positions matching TRBD2. Germline CDR1 SGHRS, CDR2 YFSETQ. V shed 0 bases and J 5 bases; nucleotides not matched to a gene: 4. This CDR3 is built from 16 residues. The CDR3 nucleotides are TGCGCCAGCAGCTTGGGGACTAGCGGGGGCGACGAGACCCAGTACTTC. Its translation is CASSLGTSGGDETQYF.

The rearrangement links TRBV5-6 to TRBJ2-3; 8 positions agree with TRBD2. Germline V lookup: CDR1 SGHDT, CDR2 YYEEEE. V shed 5 bases, J shed 8 bases, and the junction held 4 bases outside the gene matches. The CDR3 is 12 amino acids. CDR3 bases: TGTGCCAGCAGGGCGCTAGCGGGTACGCAGTATTTT. This codes for CASRALAGTQYF.

CDR3 DNA sequence: TGTGCCAGCAGCGTAGTACAGAATTCACCCCTCCACTTT. Amino acid sequence: CASSVVQNSPLHF. The rearrangement uses TRBV9 and TRBJ1-6; D gene uncertain. CDR3 length equals 13 residues. Germline V CDR1 and CDR2: SGDLS, YYNGEE. V was pared by 0 bases and J by 7 bases, with 5 bases between.

The rearrangement links TRBV4-1 to TRBJ1-1, with TRBD1 matching 8 bases. Germline V lookup: CDR1 MGHRA, CDR2 YSYEKL. The CDR3 has 17 residues. V lost 2 bases, J lost 5 bases, and 13 bases stayed unmatched. The CDR3 nucleotides are TGCGCCAGCAGCCAACCGGGGTGGACAGGGCCATTAACTGAAGCTTTCTTT. This gives the protein CASSQPGWTGPLTEAFF.

This chain joins TRBV5-1 and TRBJ2-7, with 7 nucleotides matching TRBD1. Trimming cost V 1 base and J 9 bases; bases outside gene matches: 10. Germline CDR1 reads SGHRS; CDR2 reads YFSETQ. The CDR3 is 14 residues long. CDR3 sequence: CASSLSGGSDPQYF. The DNA of the CDR3 is TGCGCCAGCAGCTTGTCAGGGGGATCAGACCCGCAGTACTTC.

This clone appeared a single time. This chain connects TRBV4-1 to TRBJ1-4, with a tentative D call TRBD1 (6 bases). Germline CDR1 and CDR2: MGHRA and YSYEKL. The CDR3 has 18 amino acids. V was shortened by 2 bases and J by 0 bases, with 16 bases between the two germline ends. CDR3 in DNA: TGCGCCAGCAGCCAAAATTCTGGATGGACAGCAACTAATGAAAAACTGTTTTTT. The encoded protein is CASSQNSGWTATNEKLFF.

V and J are TRBV7-2 and TRBJ2-5, with TRBD2 identical over 8 bases. The CDR3 has 14 residues. Germline assignment: CDR1 SGHTA and CDR2 FQGNSA. V was pared by 4 bases and J by 5 bases, with 6 bases of the junction left unmatched. CDR3 coding DNA: TGTGCCAGCAGCTACGGGGGGGCCAGGGAGACCCAGTACTTC. Translation: CASSYGGARETQYF. Combining the CDR3 with reference TRBV7-2 and TRBJ2-5 gives the whole variable domain GAGVSQSPSNKVTEKGKDVELRCDPISGHTALYWYRQSLGQGLEFLIYFQGNSAPDKSGLPSDRFSAERTGGSVSTLTIQRTQQEDSAVYLCASSYGGARETQYFGPGTRLLVL.

The chain has TRBV9 and TRBJ2-7; 9 nucleotides line up with TRBD2. Trimming at V came to 2 bases and at J to 6 bases, leaving 9 bases not matched to a gene. This CDR3 is built from 15 residues. Germline lookup yields CDR1 SGDLS and CDR2 YYNGEE. CDR3 loop: CASSVHGGSGSEQYF. Here the CDR3 DNA reads TGTGCCAGCAGCGTTCACGGAGGTAGCGGGAGCGAGCAGTACTTC.

This chain joins TRBV29-1 and TRBJ2-7, with 7 bases lining up with TRBD2. Germline loops: CDR1 SQVTM, CDR2 ANQGSEA. The CDR3 is made up of 14 amino acids. V shed 6 bases and J 6 bases; nucleotides not matched to a gene: 14. The CDR3 spells CSVPGGTMTTEQYF. CDR3 DNA: TGCAGCGTCCCCGGAGGGACTATGACTACCGAGCAGTACTTC.

The gene calls are TRBV5-6 and TRBJ2-1; the match to TRBD2 covers 10 bases. CDR3 length equals 18 residues. The ends lost 4 bases at V and 5 bases at J; junction bases unmatched: 15. Germline CDR1 and CDR2: SGHDT and YYEEEE. The CDR3 loop reads CASSPPASGGSYDNEQFF. CDR3 nucleotides: TGTGCCAGCAGCCCGCCGGCTAGCGGGGGCTCCTACGACAATGAGCAGTTCTTC.

This clone was detected once. The gene calls are TRBV29-1 and TRBJ2-1; the D gene is possibly TRBD2 (5 bases). This CDR3 spans 13 amino acids. From germline, CDR1 is SQVTM and CDR2 ANQGSEA. V shed 3 bases and J shed 9 bases, with 15 bases lying between them. CDR3 sequence reads: CSVDGESVGEQFF. Written as DNA, the CDR3 is TGCAGCGTTGACGGGGAATCGGTGGGTGAGCAGTTCTTC.